This is a list of T cell receptor beta chains from one sample in a study of cytotoxic CD8 clonotypes in ibrutinib-treated CLL. Assay used: immunoSEQ multiplex PCR; TCRdb lists only in-frame clones, some missing. The sample contains approximately 45,000 clones, 55% to 80% of which appear only once. The input for sequencing was PBMCs, taken after 12 months of ibrutinib treatment. The receptors originated from a human donor with chronic lymphocytic leukemia. Each CDR3 is given without its conserved first and last residue.

cdr3_aa: ASSDRVAYGNQPQH
v_call: TRBV2
cdr3_length: 14
j_call: TRBJ1-5

cdr3_aa: ASSQDFGTGRYEQY
v_call: TRBV4-1
cdr3_length: 14
j_call: TRBJ2-7

cdr3_aa: ASSQALGTPGANVLT
v_call: TRBV14
cdr3_length: 15
j_call: TRBJ2-6

cdr3_aa: ASSAGRGPGEQY
v_call: TRBV9
cdr3_length: 12
j_call: TRBJ2-7

cdr3_aa: ASSEPPTDTQY
v_call: TRBV25-1
cdr3_length: 11
j_call: TRBJ2-3

cdr3_aa: ASSLGPTNGELF
v_call: TRBV11-3
cdr3_length: 12
j_call: TRBJ2-2

cdr3_aa: ASSYFRDSPLH
v_call: TRBV6-5
cdr3_length: 11
j_call: TRBJ1-6

cdr3_aa: SVESWSNTEAF
v_call: TRBV29-1
cdr3_length: 11
j_call: TRBJ1-1

cdr3_aa: ASSSEGDRDDYEQY
v_call: TRBV5-6
cdr3_length: 14
j_call: TRBJ2-7

cdr3_aa: ASTTRTGVGYEQY
v_call: TRBV6-1
cdr3_length: 13
j_call: TRBJ2-7

cdr3_aa: ASIRAGPGVGYT
v_call: TRBV19
cdr3_length: 12
j_call: TRBJ1-2

cdr3_aa: ASSPAGHGYT
v_call: TRBV18
cdr3_length: 10
j_call: TRBJ1-2

cdr3_aa: ASSQETGTVGTDTQY
v_call: TRBV4-1
cdr3_length: 15
j_call: TRBJ2-3

cdr3_aa: ASSPHTETQY
v_call: TRBV7-9
cdr3_length: 10
j_call: TRBJ2-5

cdr3_aa: ASSLNGGEQETQY
v_call: TRBV5-6
cdr3_length: 13
j_call: TRBJ2-5

cdr3_aa: ASSLGDAFTDTQY
v_call: TRBV7-3
cdr3_length: 13
j_call: TRBJ2-3

cdr3_aa: ASSLNRGDTGELF
v_call: TRBV5-4
cdr3_length: 13
j_call: TRBJ2-2

cdr3_aa: ATLEEGLRRAF
v_call: TRBV10-2
cdr3_length: 11
j_call: TRBJ1-1

cdr3_aa: ASSPHIPGQGNYGYT
v_call: TRBV5-1
cdr3_length: 15
j_call: TRBJ1-2

cdr3_aa: ASSRGQGAWVTDTQY
v_call: TRBV19
cdr3_length: 15
j_call: TRBJ2-3

cdr3_aa: ASSYGTSSQPQH
v_call: TRBV6-5
cdr3_length: 12
j_call: TRBJ1-5

cdr3_aa: ASSVEGLGDEKLF
v_call: TRBV9
cdr3_length: 13
j_call: TRBJ1-4

cdr3_aa: ASTPPTGGITGELF
v_call: TRBV7-3
cdr3_length: 14
j_call: TRBJ2-2

cdr3_aa: ASSLIGTQPQH
v_call: TRBV27
cdr3_length: 11
j_call: TRBJ1-5

cdr3_aa: ASRAGQKAYNEQF
v_call: TRBV2
cdr3_length: 13
j_call: TRBJ2-1

cdr3_aa: AIPASGAPNEQF
v_call: TRBV10-3
cdr3_length: 12
j_call: TRBJ2-1

cdr3_aa: ASSYLGQVNNSPLH
v_call: TRBV6-6
cdr3_length: 14
j_call: TRBJ1-6

cdr3_aa: ASSYLGANYGYT
v_call: TRBV6-5
cdr3_length: 12
j_call: TRBJ1-2

cdr3_aa: ASSRGEGYEQY
v_call: TRBV7-8
cdr3_length: 11
j_call: TRBJ2-7

cdr3_aa: ASSWGPDNEQF
v_call: TRBV7-2
cdr3_length: 11
j_call: TRBJ2-1

cdr3_aa: ASSQAGSSYEQY
v_call: TRBV19
cdr3_length: 12
j_call: TRBJ2-7

cdr3_aa: ASSATDSSGNTIY
v_call: TRBV6-4
cdr3_length: 13
j_call: TRBJ1-3

cdr3_aa: ASSPGQNNQPQH
v_call: TRBV18
cdr3_length: 12
j_call: TRBJ1-5

cdr3_aa: ASSLKAGENEKLF
v_call: TRBV5-4
cdr3_length: 13
j_call: TRBJ1-4

cdr3_aa: ASNQGLNTEAF
v_call: TRBV19
cdr3_length: 11
j_call: TRBJ1-1

cdr3_aa: ASGSLAVQGSGGYEQY
v_call: TRBV12-5
cdr3_length: 16
j_call: TRBJ2-7

cdr3_aa: ATSRGSNQPQH
v_call: TRBV6-5
cdr3_length: 11
j_call: TRBJ1-5

cdr3_aa: ASSQDRSPSYEQY
v_call: TRBV4-1
cdr3_length: 13
j_call: TRBJ2-7

cdr3_aa: ASSLWGTVSNSPLH
v_call: TRBV5-8
cdr3_length: 14
j_call: TRBJ1-6

cdr3_aa: ASSLGGSYGYT
v_call: TRBV5-1
cdr3_length: 11
j_call: TRBJ1-2

cdr3_aa: ASSVAAASNNEQF
v_call: TRBV9
cdr3_length: 13
j_call: TRBJ2-1

cdr3_aa: ASSQERRTAGNTIY
v_call: TRBV4-1
cdr3_length: 14
j_call: TRBJ1-3

cdr3_aa: SVFGGRVTGELF
v_call: TRBV29-1
cdr3_length: 12
j_call: TRBJ2-2

cdr3_aa: ASSLSGGTQY
v_call: TRBV11-2
cdr3_length: 10
j_call: TRBJ2-5

cdr3_aa: ASSFRDWAYEQY
v_call: TRBV11-2
cdr3_length: 12
j_call: TRBJ2-7

cdr3_aa: ASSRPTSGERDTQY
v_call: TRBV5-6
cdr3_length: 14
j_call: TRBJ2-3

cdr3_aa: ASSSTGGNQPQH
v_call: TRBV2
cdr3_length: 12
j_call: TRBJ1-5

cdr3_aa: ASSTGAFGEKLF
v_call: TRBV5-8
cdr3_length: 12
j_call: TRBJ1-4

cdr3_aa: ASSLDGVSSSNQPQH
v_call: TRBV7-2
cdr3_length: 15
j_call: TRBJ1-5

cdr3_aa: ASKDRSSYNSPLH
v_call: TRBV2
cdr3_length: 13
j_call: TRBJ1-6

cdr3_aa: ASSLAENTEAF
v_call: TRBV7-8
cdr3_length: 11
j_call: TRBJ1-1

cdr3_aa: ASSKKNRDDAEAF
v_call: TRBV7-8
cdr3_length: 13
j_call: TRBJ1-1

cdr3_aa: ASSLDSGDEQY
v_call: TRBV11-2
cdr3_length: 11
j_call: TRBJ2-7

cdr3_aa: ASSLVIRGRYTGELF
v_call: TRBV5-1
cdr3_length: 15
j_call: TRBJ2-2

cdr3_aa: ASSQRQGTNSYEQY
v_call: TRBV4-1
cdr3_length: 14
j_call: TRBJ2-7

cdr3_aa: ASRAPGQNNSPLH
v_call: TRBV19
cdr3_length: 13
j_call: TRBJ1-6

cdr3_aa: ASSLNNYEQY
v_call: TRBV5-4
cdr3_length: 10
j_call: TRBJ2-7

cdr3_aa: ASRWDIIDTEAF
v_call: TRBV6-1
cdr3_length: 12
j_call: TRBJ1-1

cdr3_aa: ASSLQTASTDTQY
v_call: TRBV7-2
cdr3_length: 13
j_call: TRBJ2-3

cdr3_aa: ASSPQGNYGYT
v_call: TRBV7-2
cdr3_length: 11
j_call: TRBJ1-2